The source of this T cell receptor beta chain is a study of cytomegalovirus exposure and HLA in healthy donors. Study conclusions and caveats: The study recorded around 160 TCR beta chains that were cytomegalovirus-associated. Immune exposure information available was restricted to CMV serostatus. In vitro, three CMV-associated chains proved specific for CMV antigens.

PCR was performed using 60 Vbeta and 13 Jbeta primers. Sequencing was performed with immunoSEQ multiplex PCR; in TCRdb, only in-frame clones are kept and a portion is missing. This table holds about 160,000 clones, about 78% found once. Comment on this clone: Its antigen is not identified.

Between the trimmed V and J ends, which lost 4 bases and 1 base, there was a span of 13 bases. The CDR3 sequence is 15 residues long. Germline lookup yields CDR1 MGHRA and CDR2 YSYEKL. Sequencing was carried out using PBMCs. The receptor was isolated from a male donor in good health and CMV-seronegative. The chain recombines TRBV4-1 with TRBJ2-5; possible D gene TRBD1, 5 bases. This CDR3 is CASSLSGHTQETQYF. The CDR3 region has the DNA TGCGCCAGCAGCCTGAGTGGACACACCCAAGAGACCCAGTACTTC.